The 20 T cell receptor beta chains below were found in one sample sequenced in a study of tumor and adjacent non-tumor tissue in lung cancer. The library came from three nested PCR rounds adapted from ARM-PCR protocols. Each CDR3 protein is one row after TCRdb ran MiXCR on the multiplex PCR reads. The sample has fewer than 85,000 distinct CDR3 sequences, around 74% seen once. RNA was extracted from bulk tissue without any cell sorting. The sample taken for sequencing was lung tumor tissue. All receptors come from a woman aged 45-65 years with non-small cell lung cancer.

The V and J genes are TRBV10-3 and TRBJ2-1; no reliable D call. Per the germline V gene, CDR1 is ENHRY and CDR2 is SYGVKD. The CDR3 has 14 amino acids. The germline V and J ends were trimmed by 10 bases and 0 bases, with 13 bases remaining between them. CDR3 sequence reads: CANSHAGSYNEQFF. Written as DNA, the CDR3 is TGTGCCAATTCCCACGCTGGCTCCTACAATGAGCAGTTCTTC.

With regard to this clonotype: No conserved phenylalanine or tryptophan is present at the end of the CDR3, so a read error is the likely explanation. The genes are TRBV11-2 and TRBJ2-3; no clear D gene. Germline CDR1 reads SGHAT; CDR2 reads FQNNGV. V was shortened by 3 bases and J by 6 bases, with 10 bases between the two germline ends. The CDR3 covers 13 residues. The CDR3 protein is CASSLINRDTQYY. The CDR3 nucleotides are TGTGCCAGCAGCTTGATAAACCGCGATACGCAGTATTAT.

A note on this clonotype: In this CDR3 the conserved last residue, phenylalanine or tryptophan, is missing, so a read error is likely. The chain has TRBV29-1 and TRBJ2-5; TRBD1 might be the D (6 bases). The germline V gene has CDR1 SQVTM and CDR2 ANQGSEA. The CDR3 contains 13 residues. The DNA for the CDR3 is TGCAGCGTGGGAAGGACAGCCCAAGAGAGCCAGTACTAC. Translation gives CSVGRTAQESQYY.

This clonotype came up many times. CDR3 protein: CSEGRDLNTEAFF. DNA of the CDR3: TGCAGTGAGGGAAGGGATTTGAACACTGAAGCTTTCTTT. J is TRBJ1-1 and V is TRBV20-1; D gene uncertain. The CDR3 sequence is 13 residues long. CDR1 and CDR2 (germline): DFQATT, SNEGSKA (reference sequence). V was shortened by 7 bases and J by 0 bases, with 12 bases between the two germline ends.

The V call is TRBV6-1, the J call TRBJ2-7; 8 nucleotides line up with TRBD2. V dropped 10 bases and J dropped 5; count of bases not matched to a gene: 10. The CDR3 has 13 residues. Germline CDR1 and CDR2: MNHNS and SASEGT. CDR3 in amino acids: CATFLAGLDEQYF. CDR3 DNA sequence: TGTGCCACCTTCTTAGCGGGACTCGACGAGCAGTACTTC.

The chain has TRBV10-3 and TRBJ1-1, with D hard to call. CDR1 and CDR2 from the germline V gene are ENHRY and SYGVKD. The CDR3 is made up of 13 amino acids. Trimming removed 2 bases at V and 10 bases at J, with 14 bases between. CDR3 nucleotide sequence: TGTGCCATCAGTGAGCAGGTTGGCCCTGTAGCTTTCTTT. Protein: CAISEQVGPVAFF.

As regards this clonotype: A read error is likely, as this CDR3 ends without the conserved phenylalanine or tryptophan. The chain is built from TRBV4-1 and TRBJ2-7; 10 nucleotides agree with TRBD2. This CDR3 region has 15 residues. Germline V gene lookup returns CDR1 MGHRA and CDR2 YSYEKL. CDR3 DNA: TGCACTAGCAGCCAAGGCACTAGCGGGATCTACGGGCAGTACTTA. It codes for CTSSQGTSGIYGQYL.

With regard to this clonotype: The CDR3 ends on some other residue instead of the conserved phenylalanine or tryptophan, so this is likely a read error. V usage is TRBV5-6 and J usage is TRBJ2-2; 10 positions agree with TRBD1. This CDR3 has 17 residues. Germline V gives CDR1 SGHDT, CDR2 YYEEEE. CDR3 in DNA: TGTGCCAGTAGCTTGGACCCGGGACAGGGGAGAACCGGGGAGCTGTTTTCT. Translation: CASSLDPGQGRTGELFS.

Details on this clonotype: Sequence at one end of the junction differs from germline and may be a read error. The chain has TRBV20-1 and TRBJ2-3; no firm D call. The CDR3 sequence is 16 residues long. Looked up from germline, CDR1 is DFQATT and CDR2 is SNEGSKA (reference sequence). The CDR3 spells CSAREAGLSITDTQYF. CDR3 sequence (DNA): TGCAGTGCTAGAGAGGCAGGCCTATCAATCACAGATACGCAATATTTT.

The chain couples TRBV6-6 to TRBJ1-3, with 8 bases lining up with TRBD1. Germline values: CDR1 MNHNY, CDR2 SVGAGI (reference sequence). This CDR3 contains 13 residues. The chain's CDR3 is CLSTGQGGNTIYF. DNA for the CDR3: TGTCTCAGCACCGGACAGGGCGGAAACACCATATATTTT.

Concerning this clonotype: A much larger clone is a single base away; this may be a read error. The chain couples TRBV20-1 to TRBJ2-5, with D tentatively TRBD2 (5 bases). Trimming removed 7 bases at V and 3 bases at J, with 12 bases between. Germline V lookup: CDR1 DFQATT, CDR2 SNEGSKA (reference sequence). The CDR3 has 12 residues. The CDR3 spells CSDSEGKETQYF. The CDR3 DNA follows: TGCAGTGATAGCGAAGGGAAAGAGACCCAGTACTTC.

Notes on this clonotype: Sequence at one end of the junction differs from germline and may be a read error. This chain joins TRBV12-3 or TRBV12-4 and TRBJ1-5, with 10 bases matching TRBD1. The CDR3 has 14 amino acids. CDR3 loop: CASSGTGDNQPQLF. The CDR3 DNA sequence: TGTGCCAGCAGTGGGACAGGGGATAATCAGCCCCAGCTTTTT.

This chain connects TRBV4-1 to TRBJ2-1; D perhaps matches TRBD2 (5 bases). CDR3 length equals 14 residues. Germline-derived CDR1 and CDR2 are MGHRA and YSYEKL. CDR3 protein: CISSQDPFSVEQFF. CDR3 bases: TGCATTAGCAGCCAAGATCCATTTAGCGTTGAGCAGTTCTTC.

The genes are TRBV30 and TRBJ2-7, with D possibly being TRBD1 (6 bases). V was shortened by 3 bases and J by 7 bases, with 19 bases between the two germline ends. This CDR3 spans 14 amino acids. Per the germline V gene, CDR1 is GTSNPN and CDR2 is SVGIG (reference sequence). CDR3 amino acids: CAWSPETGYGEQYF. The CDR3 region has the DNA TGTGCCTGGAGCCCTGAGACAGGCTATGGAGAGCAGTACTTC. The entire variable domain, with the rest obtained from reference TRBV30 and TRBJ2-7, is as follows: SQTIHQWPATLVQPVGSPLSLECTVEGTSNPNLYWYRQAAGRGLQLLFYSVGIGQISSEVPQNLSASRPQDRQFILSSKKLLLSDSGFYLCAWSPETGYGEQYFGPGTRLTVT.

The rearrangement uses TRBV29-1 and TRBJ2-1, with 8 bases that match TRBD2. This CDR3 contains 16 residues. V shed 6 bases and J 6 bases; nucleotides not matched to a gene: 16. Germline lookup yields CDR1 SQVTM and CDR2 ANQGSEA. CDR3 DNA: TGCAGCGTCGTTAAGGGACGAGCGGGAGTAGGCAATGAGCAGTTCTTC. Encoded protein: CSVVKGRAGVGNEQFF.

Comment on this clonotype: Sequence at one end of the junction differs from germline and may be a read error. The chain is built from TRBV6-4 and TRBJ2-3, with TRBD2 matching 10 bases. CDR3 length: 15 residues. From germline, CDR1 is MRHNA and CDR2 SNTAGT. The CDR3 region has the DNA TGTGCTAGCAGTGACTCTAGCGGGAGCACAGATACACATTATTTT. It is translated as CASSDSSGSTDTHYF.

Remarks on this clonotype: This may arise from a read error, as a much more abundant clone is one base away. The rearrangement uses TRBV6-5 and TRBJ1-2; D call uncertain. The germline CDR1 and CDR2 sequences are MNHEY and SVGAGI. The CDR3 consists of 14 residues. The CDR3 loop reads CAGRMTDGNYGYTF. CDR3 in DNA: TGTGCCGGCAGGATGACCGACGGGAACTATGGCTACACCTTC.

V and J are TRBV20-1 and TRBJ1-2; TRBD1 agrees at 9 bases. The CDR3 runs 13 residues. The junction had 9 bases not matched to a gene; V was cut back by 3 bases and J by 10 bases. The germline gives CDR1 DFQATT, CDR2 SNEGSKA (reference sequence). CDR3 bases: TGCAGTGCTAGCGAACAGGGGGCGCGAGACTACACCTTC. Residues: CSASEQGARDYTF.

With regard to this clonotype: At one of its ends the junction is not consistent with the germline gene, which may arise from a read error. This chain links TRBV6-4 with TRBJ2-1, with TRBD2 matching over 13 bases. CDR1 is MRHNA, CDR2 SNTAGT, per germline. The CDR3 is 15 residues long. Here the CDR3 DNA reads TGCGCCAGCGGTCTCCGGACTAGCGGGAGCAATGAGCAGTTCTTC. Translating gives CASGLRTSGSNEQFF.

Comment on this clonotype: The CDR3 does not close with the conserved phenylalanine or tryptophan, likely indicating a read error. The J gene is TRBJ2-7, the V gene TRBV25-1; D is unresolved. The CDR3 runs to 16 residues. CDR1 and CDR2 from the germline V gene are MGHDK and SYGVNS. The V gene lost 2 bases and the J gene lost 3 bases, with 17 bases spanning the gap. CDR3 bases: TGTGCCAGCAGTGAAACACCTCGGAACAACCACTACGAGCAGTACATC. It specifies CASSETPRNNHYEQYI.